The clone carrying this T cell receptor beta chain was recorded a few times. Patients having uncontrolled infection, another autoimmune disease, pregnancy or lactation were not included. The data originate from a study of T cells in Graves' hyperthyroidism and ophthalmopathy. The germline V gene encodes CDR1 LGHDT and CDR2 YNNKEL (reference sequence). The CDR3 length is 18 residues. The V and J ends lost 4 bases and 5 bases, in that order; junction bases with no gene match: 11. Regions amplified from RNA transcripts were the TCR beta CDR3 regions. Initially, a first-round RT-PCR of the TCR CDR3 employed the HTBI primer set. TCRdb redid the calling of the multiplex PCR reads with MiXCR, one entry per CDR3 protein. Here the sample spans a few hundred thousand distinct CDR3 sequences, less than 20% being singletons.

The sequence derives from a woman in her twenties or thirties with Graves' hyperthyroidism. Sequenced sample: blood. J is TRBJ2-2 and V is TRBV3-1; TRBD2 matches 12 bases. In DNA, the CDR3 is TGTGCCAGCAGCCCTGGAACTCCGGGACTAGCGGGTACCGGGGAGCTGTTTTTT. It specifies CASSPGTPGLAGTGELFF.